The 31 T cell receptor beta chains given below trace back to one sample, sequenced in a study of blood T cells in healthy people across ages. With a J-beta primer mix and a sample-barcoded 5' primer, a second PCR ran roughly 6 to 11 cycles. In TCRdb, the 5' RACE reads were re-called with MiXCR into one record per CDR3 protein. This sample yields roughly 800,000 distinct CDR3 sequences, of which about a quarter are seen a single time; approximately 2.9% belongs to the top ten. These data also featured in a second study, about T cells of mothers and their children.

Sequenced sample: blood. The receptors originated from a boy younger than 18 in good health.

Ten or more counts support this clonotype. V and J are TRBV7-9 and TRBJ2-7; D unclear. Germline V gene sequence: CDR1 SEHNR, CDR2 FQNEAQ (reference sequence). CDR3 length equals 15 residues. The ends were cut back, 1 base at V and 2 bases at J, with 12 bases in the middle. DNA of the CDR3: TGTGCCAGCAGCTTAGGCCGGATAGAAACCTACGAGCAGTACTTC. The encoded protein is CASSLGRIETYEQYF. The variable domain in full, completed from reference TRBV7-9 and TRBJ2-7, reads DTGVSQNPRHKITKRGQNVTFRCDPISEHNRLYWYRQTLGQGPEFLTYFQNEAQLEKSRLLSDRFSAERPKGSFSTLEIQRTEQGDSAMYLCASSLGRIETYEQYFGPGTRLTVT.

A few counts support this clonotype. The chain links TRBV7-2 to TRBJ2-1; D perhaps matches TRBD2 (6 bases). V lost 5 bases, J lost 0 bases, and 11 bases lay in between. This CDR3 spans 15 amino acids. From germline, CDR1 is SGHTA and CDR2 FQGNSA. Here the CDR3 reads CASSPDYSSYNEQFF. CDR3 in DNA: TGTGCCAGCAGCCCGGACTATAGCTCCTACAATGAGCAGTTCTTC.

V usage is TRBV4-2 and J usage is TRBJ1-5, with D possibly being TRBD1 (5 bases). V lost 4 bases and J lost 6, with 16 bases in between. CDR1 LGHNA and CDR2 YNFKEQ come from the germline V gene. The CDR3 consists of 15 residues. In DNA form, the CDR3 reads TGTGCCAGCAGCCCGGACAACCATGGGGGTCAGCCCCAGCATTTT. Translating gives CASSPDNHGGQPQHF.

CDR3 nucleotides: TGTGCCAGCAGCTCGGACGGGAGGGTATCTGAAAAACTGTTTTTT. It codes for CASSSDGRVSEKLFF. The V gene is TRBV7-9, the J gene TRBJ1-4; D is undetermined. Trimming took 4 bases from V and 7 from J, leaving 16 bases between them. The CDR3 extends over 15 amino acids. Germline V gives CDR1 SEHNR, CDR2 FQNEAQ (reference sequence).

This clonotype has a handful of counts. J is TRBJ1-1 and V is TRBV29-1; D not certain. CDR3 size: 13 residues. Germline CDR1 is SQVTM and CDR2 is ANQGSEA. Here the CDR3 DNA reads TGCACCCTACGAGAGGGAATGAACACTGAAGCTTTCTTT. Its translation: CTLREGMNTEAFF. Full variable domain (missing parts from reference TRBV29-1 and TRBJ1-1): SAVISQKPSRDICQRGTSLTIQCQVDSQVTMMFWYRQQPGQSLTLIATANQGSEATYESGFVIDKFPISRPNLTFSTLTVSNMSPEDSSIYLCTLREGMNTEAFFGQGTRLTVV.

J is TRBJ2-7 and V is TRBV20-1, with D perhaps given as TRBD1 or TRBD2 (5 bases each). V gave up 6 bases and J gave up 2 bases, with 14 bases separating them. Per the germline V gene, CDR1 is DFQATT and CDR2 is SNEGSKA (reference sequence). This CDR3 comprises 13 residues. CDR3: CSARRGPPYEQYF. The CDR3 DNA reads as TGCAGTGCCCGCCGGGGCCCTCCCTACGAGCAGTACTTC.

The CDR3, as DNA: TGCGCCAGCAGCTTGGGATCTGGGGACCATTACACCTTC. Its translation: CASSLGSGDHYTF. The V and J genes are TRBV5-1 and TRBJ1-2; D perhaps matches TRBD1 (5 bases). Germline values: CDR1 SGHRS, CDR2 YFSETQ. Trimming stripped 0 bases from V and 11 bases from J, with 14 bases between. CDR3 length: 13 residues.

DNA of the CDR3: TGTGCCAGCAGTTACGAAGACAGTCTGAGCGAAAAACTGTTTTTT. Translating gives CASSYEDSLSEKLFF. The chain has TRBV6-6 and TRBJ1-4; tentative D call: TRBD1 (5 bases). CDR3 size: 15 residues. Trimming removed 2 bases from V and 8 bases from J, with 15 bases in between. Germline lookup yields CDR1 MNHNY and CDR2 SVGAGI (reference sequence).

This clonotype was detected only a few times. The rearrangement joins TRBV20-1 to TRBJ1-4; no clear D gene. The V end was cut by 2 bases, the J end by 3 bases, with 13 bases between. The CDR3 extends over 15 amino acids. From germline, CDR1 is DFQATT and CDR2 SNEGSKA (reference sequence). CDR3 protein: CSARPGSAANEKLFF. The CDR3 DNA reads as TGCAGTGCTAGACCGGGGTCCGCGGCTAATGAAAAACTGTTTTTT.

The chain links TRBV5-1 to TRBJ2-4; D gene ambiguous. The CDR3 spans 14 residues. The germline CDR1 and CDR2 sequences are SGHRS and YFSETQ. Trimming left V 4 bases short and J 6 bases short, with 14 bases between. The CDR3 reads CASSPRPPSNIQYF. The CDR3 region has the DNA TGCGCCAGCAGCCCTCGCCCCCCATCAAACATTCAGTACTTC.

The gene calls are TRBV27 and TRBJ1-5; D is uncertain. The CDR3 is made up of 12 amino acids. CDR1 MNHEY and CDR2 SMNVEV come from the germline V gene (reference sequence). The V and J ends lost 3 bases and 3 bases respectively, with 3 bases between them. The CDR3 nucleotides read TGTGCCAGCAGTTTCTTCAATCAGCCCCAGCATTTT. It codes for CASSFFNQPQHF.

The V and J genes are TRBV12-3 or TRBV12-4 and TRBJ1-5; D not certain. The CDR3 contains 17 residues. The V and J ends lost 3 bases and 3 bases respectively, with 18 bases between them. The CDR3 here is CASSFGGSIMVNQPQHF. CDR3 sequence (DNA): TGTGCCAGCAGTTTTGGCGGTTCCATCATGGTCAATCAGCCCCAGCATTTT.

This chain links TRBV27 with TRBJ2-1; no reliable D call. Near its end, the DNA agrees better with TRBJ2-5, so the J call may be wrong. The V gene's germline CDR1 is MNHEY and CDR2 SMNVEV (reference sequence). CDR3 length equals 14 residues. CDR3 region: CASSLRLRAETQYF. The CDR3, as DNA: TGTGCCAGCAGTTTAAGACTTCGGGCAGAGACCCAGTACTTC.

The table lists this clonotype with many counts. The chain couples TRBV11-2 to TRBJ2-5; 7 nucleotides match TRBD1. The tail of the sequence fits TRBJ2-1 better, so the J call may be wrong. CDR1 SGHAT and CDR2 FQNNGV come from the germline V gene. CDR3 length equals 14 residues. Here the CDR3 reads CASSRDRLMHEQFF. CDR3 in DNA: TGTGCCAGCAGCCGGGACAGACTGATGCATGAGCAGTTCTTC.

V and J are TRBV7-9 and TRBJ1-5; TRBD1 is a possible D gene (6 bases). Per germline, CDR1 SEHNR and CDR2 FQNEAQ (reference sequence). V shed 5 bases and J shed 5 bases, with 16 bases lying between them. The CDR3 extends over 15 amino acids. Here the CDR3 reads CASSPLSRTDQPQHF. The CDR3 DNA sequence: TGTGCCAGCAGCCCCCTTTCCAGGACAGATCAGCCCCAGCATTTT.

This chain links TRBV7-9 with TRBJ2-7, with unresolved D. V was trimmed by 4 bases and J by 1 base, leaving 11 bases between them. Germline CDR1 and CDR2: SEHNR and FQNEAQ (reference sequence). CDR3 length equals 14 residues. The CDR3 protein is CASSSLDGSYEQYF. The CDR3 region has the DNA TGTGCCAGCAGCTCCCTGGACGGATCCTACGAGCAGTACTTC. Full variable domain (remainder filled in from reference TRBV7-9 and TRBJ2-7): DTGVSQNPRHKITKRGQNVTFRCDPISEHNRLYWYRQTLGQGPEFLTYFQNEAQLEKSRLLSDRFSAERPKGSFSTLEIQRTEQGDSAMYLCASSSLDGSYEQYFGPGTRLTVT.

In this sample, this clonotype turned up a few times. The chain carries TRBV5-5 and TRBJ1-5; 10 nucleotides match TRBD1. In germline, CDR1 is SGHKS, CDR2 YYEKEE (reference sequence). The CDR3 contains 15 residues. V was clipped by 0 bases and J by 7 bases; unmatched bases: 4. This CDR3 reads CASSLGQGAGQPQHF. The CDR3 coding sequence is TGTGCCAGCAGCTTGGGACAGGGGGCGGGACAGCCCCAGCATTTT. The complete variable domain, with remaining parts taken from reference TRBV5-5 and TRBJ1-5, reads DAGVTQSPTHLIKTRGQQVTLRCSPISGHKSVSWYQQVLGQGPQFIFQYYEKEERGRGNFPDRFSARQFPNYSSELNVNALLLGDSALYLCASSLGQGAGQPQHFGDGTRLSIL.

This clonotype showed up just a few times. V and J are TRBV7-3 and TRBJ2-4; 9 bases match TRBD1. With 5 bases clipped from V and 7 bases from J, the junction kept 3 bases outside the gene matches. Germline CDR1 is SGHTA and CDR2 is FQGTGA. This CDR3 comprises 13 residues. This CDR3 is CASSPGTGNIQYF. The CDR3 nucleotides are TGTGCCAGCAGCCCCGGGACAGGGAACATTCAGTACTTC.

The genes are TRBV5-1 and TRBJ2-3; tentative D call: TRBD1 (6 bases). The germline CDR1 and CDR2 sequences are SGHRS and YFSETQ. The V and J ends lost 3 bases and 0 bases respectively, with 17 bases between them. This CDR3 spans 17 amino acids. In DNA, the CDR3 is TGCGCCAGCAGCTCGACCGGGACATCTAAAAGCACAGATACGCAGTATTTT. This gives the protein CASSSTGTSKSTDTQYF.

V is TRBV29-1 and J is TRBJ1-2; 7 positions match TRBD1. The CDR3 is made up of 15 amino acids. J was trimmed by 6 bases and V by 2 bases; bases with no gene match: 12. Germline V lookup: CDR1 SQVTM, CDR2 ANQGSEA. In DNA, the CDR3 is TGCAGCGTTGAAACTGGTAGGGGGCCCAGGGATGGCTACACCTTC. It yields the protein CSVETGRGPRDGYTF.

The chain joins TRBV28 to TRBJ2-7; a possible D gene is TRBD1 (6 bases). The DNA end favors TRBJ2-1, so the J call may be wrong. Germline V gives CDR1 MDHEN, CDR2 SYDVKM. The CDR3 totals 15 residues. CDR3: CASSLPYPQGLEQFF. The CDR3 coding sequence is TGTGCCAGCAGTTTACCTTACCCACAGGGTTTGGAGCAGTTCTTC.

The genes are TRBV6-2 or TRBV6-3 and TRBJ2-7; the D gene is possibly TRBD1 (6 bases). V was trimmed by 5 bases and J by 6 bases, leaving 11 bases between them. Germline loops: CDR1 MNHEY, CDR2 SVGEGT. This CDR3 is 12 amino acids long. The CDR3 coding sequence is TGTGCCAGCAGTGCGACAGGTCGCGAGCAGTACTTC. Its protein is CASSATGREQYF.

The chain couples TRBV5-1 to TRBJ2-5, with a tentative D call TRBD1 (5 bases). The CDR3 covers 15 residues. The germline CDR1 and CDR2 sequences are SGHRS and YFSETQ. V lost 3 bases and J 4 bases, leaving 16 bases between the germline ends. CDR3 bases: TGCGCCAGCAGCTCACAGGATCTTCAGGGAGAGACCCAGTACTTC. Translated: CASSSQDLQGETQYF.

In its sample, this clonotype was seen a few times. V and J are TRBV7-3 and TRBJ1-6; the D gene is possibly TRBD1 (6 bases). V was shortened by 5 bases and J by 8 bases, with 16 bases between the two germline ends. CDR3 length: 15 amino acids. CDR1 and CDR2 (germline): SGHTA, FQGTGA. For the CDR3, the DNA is TGTGCCAGCAGCCCAAGTGGGGGGCTCGATTCACCCCTCCACTTT. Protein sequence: CASSPSGGLDSPLHF.

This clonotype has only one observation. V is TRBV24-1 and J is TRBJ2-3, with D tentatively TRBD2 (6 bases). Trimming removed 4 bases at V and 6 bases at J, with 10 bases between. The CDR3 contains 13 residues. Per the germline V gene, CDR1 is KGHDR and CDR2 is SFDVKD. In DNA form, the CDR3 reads TGTGCCACCAGTGACGCCGCGGGGGATACGCAGTATTTT. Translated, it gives CATSDAAGDTQYF.

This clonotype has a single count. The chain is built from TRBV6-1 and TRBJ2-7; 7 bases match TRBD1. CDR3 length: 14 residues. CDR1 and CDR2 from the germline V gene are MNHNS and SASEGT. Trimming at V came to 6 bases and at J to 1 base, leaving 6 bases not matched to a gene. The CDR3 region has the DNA TGTGCCAGCAGGGGGACAGATCGTTCCTACGAGCAGTACTTC. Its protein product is CASRGTDRSYEQYF.

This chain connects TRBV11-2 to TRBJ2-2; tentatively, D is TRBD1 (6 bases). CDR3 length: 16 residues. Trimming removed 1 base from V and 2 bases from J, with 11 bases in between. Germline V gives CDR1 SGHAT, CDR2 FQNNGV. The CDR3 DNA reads TGTGCCAGCAGCTTAGTGAGGGGGTTAAACACCGGGGAGCTGTTTTTT. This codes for CASSLVRGLNTGELFF.

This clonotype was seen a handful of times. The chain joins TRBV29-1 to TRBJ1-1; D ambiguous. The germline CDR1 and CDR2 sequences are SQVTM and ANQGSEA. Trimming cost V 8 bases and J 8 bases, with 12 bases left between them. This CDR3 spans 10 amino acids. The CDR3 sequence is CSIDNNEAFF. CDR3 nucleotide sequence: TGCAGCATAGATAATAACGAAGCTTTCTTT.

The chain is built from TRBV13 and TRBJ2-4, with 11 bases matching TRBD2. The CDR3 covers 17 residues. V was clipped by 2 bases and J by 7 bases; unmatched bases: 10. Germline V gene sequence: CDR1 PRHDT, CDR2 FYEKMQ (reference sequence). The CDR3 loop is CASSLYGSGGAGNIQYF. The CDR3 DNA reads TGTGCCAGCAGCTTATATGGTAGCGGGGGGGCTGGGAACATTCAGTACTTC.

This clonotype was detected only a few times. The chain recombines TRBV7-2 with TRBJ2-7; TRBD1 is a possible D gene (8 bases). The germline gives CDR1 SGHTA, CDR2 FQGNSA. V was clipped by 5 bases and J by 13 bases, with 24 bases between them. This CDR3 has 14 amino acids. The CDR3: CASSPHPLSGTGYF. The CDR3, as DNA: TGTGCCAGCAGCCCCCACCCGTTGAGCGGGACAGGTTACTTC.

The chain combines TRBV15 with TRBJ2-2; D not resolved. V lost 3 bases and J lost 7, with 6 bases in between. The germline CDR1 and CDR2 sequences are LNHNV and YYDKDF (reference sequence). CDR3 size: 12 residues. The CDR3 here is CATSRVGGELFF. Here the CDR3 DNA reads TGTGCCACCAGCAGGGTGGGCGGGGAGCTGTTTTTT.